This paragraph covers one TCR beta chain sequence. The antigen is unknown. The PCR employed 60 Vbeta primers together with 13 Jbeta primers. Original handling: Later work found 80 million or so unique TCR beta chains, with 10 million to 14 million shared. The table came from immunoSEQ multiplex PCR; TCRdb's copy has only in-frame clones and leaves some out. V and J calls and clone size are copied from that table; D and trimming were computed from the DNA. The sample lists about 200,000 clones, 65% to 85% occurring once. This CDR3 has 12 residues. Trimming took off 5 bases at V and 1 base at J, with 5 bases between the two ends. The V gene's germline CDR1 is SGHNT and CDR2 YENEEA. This sample is drawn from a study of cytomegalovirus exposure and HLA in healthy donors. Findings and limits, study-wide: Associated with HLA alleles at 0.05 false discovery rate in a later analysis were over 15,000 TCR beta sequences. The later analysis indicated that the majority of CMV-associated TCR beta chains appeared HLA-restricted.

The chain carries TRBV11-3 and TRBJ1-1, with D hard to call. Input material: PBMCs. This receptor was obtained from a man in his forties in good health and CMV-seropositive. CDR3 loop: CASSRGNTEAFF. For the CDR3, the DNA is TGTGCCAGCAGCCGCGGGAACACTGAAGCTTTCTTT.